The 27 T cell receptor beta chains below were found in one sample sequenced in a study of cytomegalovirus exposure and HLA in healthy donors. The PCR had 60 Vbeta and 13 Jbeta primers. Some clones are missing from TCRdb's copy, which holds only in-frame ones; the method was immunoSEQ multiplex PCR. The sample lists about 99,000 clones, around three quarters occurring once. The sequenced material came from PBMCs. The origin of the receptors is a male donor in good health and CMV-seropositive.

This clone was seen a handful of times. The rearrangement uses TRBV6-1 and TRBJ2-7; a weak D match, TRBD1 (6 bases). CDR3 size: 12 residues. With 6 bases removed from V and 7 bases from J, the gap between germline ends came to 13 bases. The germline V gene has CDR1 MNHNS and CDR2 SASEGT. The CDR3 DNA follows: TGTGCCAGCAGGATGACAACAGGGGAGCAGTACTTC. It codes for CASRMTTGEQYF.

The chain carries TRBV7-9 and TRBJ1-2; D not resolved. The germline V and J ends were trimmed by 5 bases and 10 bases, with 17 bases remaining between them. Germline assignment: CDR1 SEHNR and CDR2 FQNEAQ (reference sequence). This CDR3 comprises 13 residues. CDR3 nucleotides: TGTGCCAGCAGCCGATCCCCGGAGGTTTACTACACCTTC. It is translated as CASSRSPEVYYTF.

V is TRBV6-1 and J is TRBJ2-1; 9 positions match TRBD1. The ends lost 5 bases at V and 6 bases at J; junction bases unmatched: 5. Per germline, CDR1 MNHNS and CDR2 SASEGT. The CDR3 loop spans 14 amino acids. The CDR3 reads CASSQGQGGNEQFF. The CDR3 bases are TGTGCCAGCAGTCAGGGACAGGGCGGCAATGAGCAGTTCTTC.

This clone showed up just a few times. The chain employs TRBV30 and TRBJ1-1, with 8 bases matching TRBD1. CDR1 and CDR2 from the germline V gene are GTSNPN and SVGIG (reference sequence). The CDR3 is 15 residues long. V dropped 0 bases and J dropped 4; count of bases not matched to a gene: 7. The CDR3 nucleotides are TGTGCCTGGAGTGTACGAGACAGGGGCGGCACTGAAGCTTTCTTT. Translating gives CAWSVRDRGGTEAFF. The entire variable domain, with the rest obtained from reference TRBV30 and TRBJ1-1, is as follows: SQTIHQWPATLVQPVGSPLSLECTVEGTSNPNLYWYRQAAGRGLQLLFYSVGIGQISSEVPQNLSASRPQDRQFILSSKKLLLSDSGFYLCAWSVRDRGGTEAFFGQGTRLTVV.

The V and J genes are TRBV29-1 and TRBJ2-7; D unresolved. Germline V CDR1 and CDR2: SQVTM, ANQGSEA. V was trimmed by 4 bases and J by 0 bases, leaving 10 bases between them. The CDR3 covers 13 residues. The CDR3 nucleotides read TGCAGCGTTGCTCACGGTCTCTCCTACGAGCAGTACTTC. This sequence encodes CSVAHGLSYEQYF.

The chain joins TRBV6-1 to TRBJ1-6; D is unresolved. V lost 8 bases and J 7 bases, leaving 9 bases between the germline ends. Germline CDR1 MNHNS, CDR2 SASEGT. This CDR3 comprises 12 residues. CDR3 amino acids: CASQAGNSPLHF. The CDR3, as DNA: TGTGCCAGCCAGGCTGGGAATTCACCCCTCCACTTT.

In this sample, this clone turned up once. The chain carries TRBV19 and TRBJ1-2, with 8 positions matching TRBD1. The ends lost 3 bases at V and 8 bases at J; junction bases unmatched: 2. The V gene's germline CDR1 is LNHDA and CDR2 SQIVND (reference sequence). CDR3 length equals 12 residues. The CDR3, as DNA: TGTGCCAGTAGTATCCGGACAGGGGGCTACACCTTC. As protein: CASSIRTGGYTF.

This clone was observed a handful of times. The chain recombines TRBV5-4 with TRBJ1-6; D ambiguous. The CDR3 is 13 amino acids. The V end lost 5 bases, the J end lost 6 bases, and 9 bases lay between the germline ends. The V gene's germline CDR1 is SGHNT and CDR2 YYREEE (reference sequence). DNA of the CDR3: TGTGCCAGCAGGCCAACCGGTAATTCACCCCTCCACTTT. Translating gives CASRPTGNSPLHF.

The chain combines TRBV12-5 with TRBJ2-1; 10 bases are a match to TRBD2. Trimming cost V 7 bases and J 3 bases; bases outside gene matches: 6. This CDR3 comprises 15 residues. CDR1 and CDR2 (germline): LGHNT, FRNRAP. The CDR3 loop is CASEQRGGLYNEQFF. The CDR3 bases are TGTGCTAGTGAACAGCGGGGGGGCCTCTACAATGAGCAGTTCTTC.

The CDR3 is CASSYSGGGTYEQYF. The CDR3 DNA is TGTGCCAGCAGTTACTCAGGGGGTGGGACCTACGAGCAGTACTTC. V gene TRBV6-5 combines with J gene TRBJ2-7, with D tentatively TRBD1 (6 bases). The CDR3 sequence is 15 residues long. Per the germline V gene, CDR1 is MNHEY and CDR2 is SVGAGI. Trimming pared 0 bases from V and 2 bases from J, leaving 11 bases between.

This rearrangement joins TRBV6-1 to TRBJ2-2; the D gene is possibly TRBD2 (7 bases). Germline V gives CDR1 MNHNS, CDR2 SASEGT. This CDR3 comprises 14 residues. V lost 8 bases and J 3 bases, leaving 13 bases between the germline ends. The DNA for the CDR3 is TGTGCCAGCGCTACGGGGGGCGACACCGGGGAGCTGTTTTTT. As protein: CASATGGDTGELFF.

The chain recombines TRBV29-1 with TRBJ2-7; no definite D call. V lost 6 bases and J lost 0, with 9 bases in between. CDR1 and CDR2 from the germline V gene are SQVTM and ANQGSEA. CDR3 size: 12 residues. The CDR3 protein is CSVKRDSYEQYF. CDR3 DNA: TGCAGCGTCAAACGAGACTCCTACGAGCAGTACTTC.

The CDR3 nucleotides read TGTGCCAGCAGCTTACGGGGAAGTTTAGGCCCCGGGGAGCTGTTTTTT. Its translation: CASSLRGSLGPGELFF. V usage is TRBV7-6 and J usage is TRBJ2-2, with D possibly being TRBD2 (5 bases). Germline assignment: CDR1 SGHVS and CDR2 FNYEAQ. V was cut by 2 bases and J by 6 bases, with 16 bases left in between. The CDR3 runs 16 residues.

This clone was seen a handful of times. Other DNA sequences from this sample encode an identical CDR3 as well. This sequence joins TRBV4-1 and TRBJ2-7; D not resolved. V lost 4 bases and J 3 bases, leaving 7 bases between the germline ends. Germline CDR1 and CDR2: MGHRA and YSYEKL. This CDR3 spans 12 amino acids. The CDR3 loop reads CASSPRGYEQYF. DNA of the CDR3: TGCGCCAGCAGCCCTCGAGGCTACGAGCAGTACTTC.

The V and J genes are TRBV6-1 and TRBJ1-5; unclear D gene. Trimming cost V 2 bases and J 2 bases, with 7 bases left between them. From germline, CDR1 is MNHNS and CDR2 SASEGT. There are 14 residues in the CDR3. CDR3 region: CASSESGRNQPQHF. The CDR3 bases are TGTGCCAGCAGTGAATCGGGTCGCAATCAGCCCCAGCATTTT.

The chain joins TRBV6-5 to TRBJ2-5, with unresolved D. The germline V gene has CDR1 MNHEY and CDR2 SVGAGI. CDR3 length: 12 amino acids. V was shortened by 4 bases and J by 5 bases, with 8 bases between the two germline ends. This chain's CDR3 is CASSSLGETQYF. The CDR3 bases are TGTGCCAGCAGTTCCCTCGGTGAGACCCAGTACTTC.

The chain couples TRBV6-1 to TRBJ2-2; 13 bases agree with TRBD2. This CDR3 is built from 15 residues. The germline V gene has CDR1 MNHNS and CDR2 SASEGT. V dropped 5 bases and J dropped 6; count of bases not matched to a gene: 3. The CDR3 nucleotides read TGTGCCAGCAGTACCGGACTAGCGGGGGCCGGGGAGCTGTTTTTT. This codes for CASSTGLAGAGELFF.

This clone occurred a few times. This chain links TRBV11-3 with TRBJ2-5; D gene unclear. Germline-derived CDR1 and CDR2 are SGHNT and YENEEA. This CDR3 region has 15 residues. Trimming left V 1 base short and J 5 bases short, with 14 bases between. The CDR3: CASSLVSAGGETQYF. CDR3 bases: TGTGCCAGCAGCTTAGTATCGGCAGGTGGCGAGACCCAGTACTTC.

In this sample, this clone turned up a few times. The rearrangement uses TRBV7-9 and TRBJ1-3; D not resolved. The CDR3 consists of 14 residues. Trimming stripped 6 bases from V and 4 bases from J, with 13 bases between. Germline V gene lookup returns CDR1 SEHNR and CDR2 FQNEAQ (reference sequence). The CDR3 bases are TGTGCCAGCAGGTCGACGGTCAGGGGAAACACCATATATTTT. It codes for CASRSTVRGNTIYF.

CDR3 residues: CASSSFLAGVYEQYF. In DNA, the CDR3 is TGTGCCAGCAGTTCCTTTCTAGCGGGGGTCTACGAGCAGTACTTC. This rearrangement joins TRBV27 to TRBJ2-7, with TRBD2 matching 10 bases. The CDR3 has 15 amino acids. After removal of 4 bases from V and 3 bases from J, the junction contained 6 bases not matched to a gene. Germline CDR1 and CDR2: MNHEY and SMNVEV (reference sequence).

The rearrangement joins TRBV9 to TRBJ1-2; 11 bases agree with TRBD1. V gave up 5 bases and J gave up 3 bases; unmatched junction bases: 9. The CDR3 consists of 16 residues. Germline V lookup: CDR1 SGDLS, CDR2 YYNGEE. The CDR3 nucleotides are TGTGCCAGCAGAAGGACAGGGGGCGCTGGGGACTATGGCTACACCTTC. It translates to CASRRTGGAGDYGYTF.

The chain has TRBV7-2 and TRBJ1-2, with TRBD1 as a possible D gene (5 bases). There are 12 residues in the CDR3. V was cut by 6 bases and J by 5 bases, with 10 bases left in between. The germline V gene encodes CDR1 SGHTA and CDR2 FQGNSA. In DNA, the CDR3 is TGTGCCAGCAGACCCCCAGGGTATGGCTACACCTTC. This encodes CASRPPGYGYTF.

The rearrangement uses TRBV5-6 and TRBJ2-1; tentatively, D is TRBD1 (7 bases). CDR3 length: 13 amino acids. CDR1 is SGHDT, CDR2 YYEEEE, per germline. V was clipped by 3 bases and J by 8 bases, with 12 bases between them. The CDR3 region has the DNA TGTGCCAGCAGCTGGGGGGACAGCCATGAGCAGTTCTTC. It yields the protein CASSWGDSHEQFF.

This clone was observed a handful of times. For the CDR3, the DNA is TGCGCCACCGCAAGGTCGGCGGTGAACACTGAAGCTTTCTTT. Its protein product is CATARSAVNTEAFF. The chain couples TRBV5-1 to TRBJ1-1, with D uncertain. V lost 9 bases, J lost 0 bases, and 15 bases lay in between. Germline CDR1 SGHRS, CDR2 YFSETQ. The length of the CDR3 is 14 residues.

V and J are TRBV9 and TRBJ2-5; D not resolved. Trimming cost V 4 bases and J 2 bases, with 12 bases left between them. The CDR3 is made up of 14 amino acids. Germline V lookup: CDR1 SGDLS, CDR2 YYNGEE. For the CDR3, the DNA is TGTGCCAGCAGCCCCTCGAGTCTTCAAGAGACCCAGTACTTC. The encoded protein is CASSPSSLQETQYF.

In this sample, this clone turned up a few times. The chain couples TRBV6-1 to TRBJ1-5, with unresolved D. There are 15 residues in the CDR3. Trimming cost V 5 bases and J 5 bases, with 16 bases left between them. Germline CDR1 and CDR2: MNHNS and SASEGT. This CDR3 reads CASSLKGGWHQPQHF. CDR3 nucleotides: TGTGCCAGCAGTTTGAAGGGAGGTTGGCATCAGCCCCAGCATTTT.

This chain uses TRBV9 with TRBJ2-5; 7 bases map to TRBD1. The CDR3 sequence is 16 residues long. Germline V gene sequence: CDR1 SGDLS, CDR2 YYNGEE. V shed 3 bases, J shed 1 base, and the junction held 9 bases outside the gene matches. CDR3 DNA: TGTGCCAGCAGCGCTTCCCCCGGGACAGTCCAAGAGACCCAGTACTTC. The encoded protein is CASSASPGTVQETQYF.